A single sample is the source of the 22 T cell receptor beta chains below, sequenced in a study of CD8+ T cells in alopecia areata. The treatment: oral pan-JAK inhibitor, 5-10 mg twice daily. RNA was isolated and reverse transcribed to cDNA, the sequencing template. The table came from immunoSEQ multiplex PCR; TCRdb's copy has only in-frame clones and leaves some out. The sample yields over 120,000 clones, 54% seen once. The material was CD8+ T cells sorted from blood, obtained at week 4, from a patient treated with tofacitinib. The origin of the receptors is a human donor with alopecia areata.

This clone appeared a few times. This rearrangement joins TRBV25-1 to TRBJ1-2, with D perhaps TRBD1 (6 bases). The CDR3 length is 13 residues. The V end lost 6 bases, the J end lost 3 bases, and 11 bases lay between the germline ends. Germline CDR1 and CDR2: MGHDK and SYGVNS. The CDR3 DNA reads as TGTGCCAGCAGCAAGGACAGCTACTATGGCTACACCTTC. Protein sequence: CASSKDSYYGYTF.

This chain uses TRBV14 with TRBJ1-5; D unclear. Trimming left V 3 bases short and J 2 bases short, with 2 bases between. Germline V CDR1 and CDR2: SGHDN, FVKESK. There are 12 residues in the CDR3. The CDR3 DNA is TGTGCCAGCAGCCAGGGCAATCAGCCCCAGCATTTT. As protein: CASSQGNQPQHF.

In its sample, this clone was seen many times. V gene TRBV27 combines with J gene TRBJ2-2, with TRBD2 matching 9 bases. The CDR3 loop spans 15 amino acids. The V segment lost 2 bases and the J segment 6 bases; nucleotides outside the gene matches: 4. The germline V gene encodes CDR1 MNHEY and CDR2 SMNVEV (reference sequence). The CDR3 DNA is TGTGCCAGCAGTTTAGGCGGGGGGGCCGCCGGGGAGCTGTTTTTT. It codes for CASSLGGGAAGELFF.

This clone was found a few times. The chain recombines TRBV2 with TRBJ1-1; tentatively, D is TRBD1 (5 bases). The germline CDR1 and CDR2 sequences are SNHLY and FYNNEI. This CDR3 region has 14 residues. With 0 bases removed from V and 8 bases from J, the gap between germline ends came to 13 bases. CDR3 loop: CASSEAGGKREAFF. The CDR3 region has the DNA TGTGCCAGCAGTGAAGCGGGGGGTAAACGAGAAGCTTTCTTT.

This clone was recorded a few times. CDR3 region: CASSAISVQETQYF. The CDR3 region has the DNA TGTGCCAGCAGCGCCATTAGCGTTCAAGAGACCCAGTACTTC. The chain is built from TRBV13 and TRBJ2-5, with TRBD2 as a possible D gene (5 bases). Germline-derived CDR1 and CDR2 are PRHDT and FYEKMQ (reference sequence). The CDR3 is 14 amino acids. V was trimmed by 5 bases and J by 2 bases, leaving 12 bases between them.

This clone was detected only a few times. The genes are TRBV9 and TRBJ2-5; a weak D match, TRBD1 (6 bases). Germline V gene lookup returns CDR1 SGDLS and CDR2 YYNGEE. This CDR3 is 17 amino acids long. The ends were cut back, 0 bases at V and 2 bases at J, with 17 bases in the middle. The CDR3 DNA reads TGTGCCAGCAGCGTAGCAAGTGGGTCAGGGGTTCAAGAGACCCAGTACTTC. This sequence encodes CASSVASGSGVQETQYF.

The V call is TRBV6-5, the J call TRBJ2-7; D might be TRBD2 (5 bases). Germline V gene lookup returns CDR1 MNHEY and CDR2 SVGAGI. This CDR3 is built from 14 residues. V lost 0 bases and J lost 1, with 7 bases in between. Written as DNA, the CDR3 is TGTGCCAGCAGTTACTCCGAGGGTTCCTACGAGCAGTACTTC. It codes for CASSYSEGSYEQYF.

V is TRBV5-6 and J is TRBJ2-3, with D possibly matching TRBD2 (5 bases). Germline lookup yields CDR1 SGHDT and CDR2 YYEEEE. The CDR3 is made up of 13 amino acids. V dropped 2 bases and J dropped 4 bases, with 8 bases sitting between them. CDR3: CASSFGGPDTQYF. The CDR3 DNA follows: TGTGCCAGCAGCTTTGGAGGTCCAGATACGCAGTATTTT.

The gene calls are TRBV7-3 and TRBJ2-4, with D maybe TRBD1 (5 bases). The germline V and J ends were trimmed by 5 bases and 7 bases, with 15 bases remaining between them. Germline V gene sequence: CDR1 SGHTA, CDR2 FQGTGA. The CDR3 is 14 residues long. As DNA, the CDR3 is TGTGCCAGCAGCCCCCAGGGTCTTCCTAACATTCAGTACTTC. It is translated as CASSPQGLPNIQYF.

The chain carries TRBV7-2 and TRBJ2-7; D call uncertain. The length of the CDR3 is 15 residues. The germline CDR1 and CDR2 sequences are SGHTA and FQGNSA. Trimming took 3 bases from V and 2 from J, leaving 14 bases between them. CDR3 in amino acids: CASSFPPGPTYEQYF. The CDR3 bases are TGTGCCAGCAGCTTCCCGCCGGGCCCAACCTACGAGCAGTACTTC.

The V call is TRBV2, the J call TRBJ2-1; D may match TRBD1 or TRBD2 (5 bases each). V was pared by 5 bases and J by 4 bases, with 18 bases between. The CDR3 sequence is 16 residues long. The germline CDR1 and CDR2 sequences are SNHLY and FYNNEI. CDR3 sequence reads: CASSYRSRGHYNEQFF. DNA for the CDR3: TGTGCCAGCAGTTACAGGTCCCGGGGCCATTACAATGAGCAGTTCTTC.

This chain uses TRBV30 with TRBJ2-7; D is ambiguous. The CDR3 extends over 14 amino acids. Trimming pared 0 bases from V and 6 bases from J, leaving 15 bases between. Looked up from germline, CDR1 is GTSNPN and CDR2 is SVGIG (reference sequence). This chain's CDR3 is CAWSVLIAFGEQYF. CDR3 bases: TGTGCCTGGAGTGTACTCATCGCGTTCGGCGAGCAGTACTTC.

The rearrangement links TRBV7-9 to TRBJ1-5; D uncertain. V lost 4 bases to trimming and J lost 0 bases, with 22 bases between them. This CDR3 comprises 19 residues. The germline gives CDR1 SEHNR, CDR2 FQNEAQ (reference sequence). CDR3 nucleotide sequence: TGTGCCAGCAGCTCCCTCGCGGACGAGGGATTTTCTAGCAATCAGCCCCAGCATTTT. Translation: CASSSLADEGFSSNQPQHF.

The V gene is TRBV29-1, the J gene TRBJ1-1, with 7 bases aligning to TRBD1. Germline values: CDR1 SQVTM, CDR2 ANQGSEA. V trimming: 7 bases; J trimming: 2 bases; junction bases outside the gene matches: 4. CDR3 length: 12 amino acids. CDR3 sequence (DNA): TGCAGCGCGAGGGACAGCAACACTGAAGCTTTCTTT. Amino acid sequence: CSARDSNTEAFF.

This chain uses TRBV7-9 with TRBJ1-2; 12 bases agree with TRBD1. The CDR3 runs to 14 residues. From germline, CDR1 is SEHNR and CDR2 FQNEAQ (reference sequence). Unmatched junction bases numbered 6, after V lost 6 bases and J lost 7 bases. The CDR3 loop reads CASRRGQGAVGYTF. In nucleotides, the CDR3 is TGTGCCAGCAGACGGGGACAGGGGGCCGTTGGCTACACCTTC.

The V gene is TRBV19, the J gene TRBJ2-2; 8 nucleotides align to TRBD2. The V gene end was trimmed by 7 bases and the J gene end by 6 bases; junction bases not matched to a gene: 7. This CDR3 has 14 amino acids. CDR1 is LNHDA, CDR2 SQIVND, per germline (reference sequence). CDR3 sequence (DNA): TGTGCCAGTATGGAGAGCGGGGGCCCCGGGGAGCTGTTTTTT. Translating it yields CASMESGGPGELFF.

This chain joins TRBV9 and TRBJ1-5; D uncertain. Germline V gives CDR1 SGDLS, CDR2 YYNGEE. The CDR3 loop spans 15 amino acids. Trimming took 0 bases from V and 0 from J, leaving 7 bases between them. For the CDR3, the DNA is TGTGCCAGCAGCGTAGATTCAAATAGCAATCAGCCCCAGCATTTT. Amino acid sequence: CASSVDSNSNQPQHF.

The V call is TRBV29-1, the J call TRBJ2-7, with 8 bases that match TRBD1. V gave up 6 bases and J gave up 0 bases; unmatched junction bases: 4. Germline CDR1 SQVTM, CDR2 ANQGSEA. The CDR3 length is 13 residues. The DNA for the CDR3 is TGCAGCGTGGGCGACAGGGGCTCCTACGAGCAGTACTTC. Its protein is CSVGDRGSYEQYF.

The chain is built from TRBV5-6 and TRBJ1-1; 9 bases agree with TRBD1. CDR3 length: 15 amino acids. Germline V lookup: CDR1 SGHDT, CDR2 YYEEEE. The junction had 7 bases not matched to a gene; V was cut back by 4 bases and J by 3 bases. CDR3 amino acids: CASSTGTGTYTEAFF. As DNA, the CDR3 is TGTGCCAGCAGCACCGGGACAGGGACGTACACTGAAGCTTTCTTT. Filled out from reference TRBV5-6 and TRBJ1-1, the complete variable domain reads DAGVTQSPTHLIKTRGQQVTLRCSPKSGHDTVSWYQQALGQGPQFIFQYYEEEERQRGNFPDRFSGHQFPNYSSELNVNALLLGDSALYLCASSTGTGTYTEAFFGQGTRLTVV.

The chain joins TRBV30 to TRBJ2-3; D unresolved. With 4 bases removed from V and 8 bases from J, the gap between germline ends came to 10 bases. Germline loops: CDR1 GTSNPN, CDR2 SVGIG (reference sequence). The CDR3 totals 11 residues. The CDR3 region has the DNA TGTGCCTGGACCTATGCGGCTACGCAGTATTTT. It specifies CAWTYAATQYF. Together with reference TRBV30 and TRBJ2-3, the CDR3 gives the full variable domain: SQTIHQWPATLVQPVGSPLSLECTVEGTSNPNLYWYRQAAGRGLQLLFYSVGIGQISSEVPQNLSASRPQDRQFILSSKKLLLSDSGFYLCAWTYAATQYFGPGTRLTVL.

J is TRBJ1-1 and V is TRBV6-5; unclear D gene. The CDR3 is made up of 12 amino acids. Trimming stripped 1 base from V and 11 bases from J, with 11 bases between. Germline V CDR1 and CDR2: MNHEY, SVGAGI. The CDR3 spells CASSYYDGRAFF. The CDR3 DNA follows: TGTGCCAGCAGTTACTATGACGGACGGGCTTTCTTT.

The genes are TRBV2 and TRBJ1-6, with 9 bases lining up with TRBD1. Germline lookup yields CDR1 SNHLY and CDR2 FYNNEI. The J segment lost 3 bases and the V segment lost 5 bases, leaving 5 bases of the junction unmatched. The CDR3 consists of 16 residues. The CDR3 bases are TGTGCCAGCAGTCCCGGGACAGGGATCTATAATTCACCCCTCCACTTT. Its translation is CASSPGTGIYNSPLHF. Full variable domain (rest looked up from reference TRBV2 and TRBJ1-6): EPEVTQTPSHQVTQMGQEVILRCVPISNHLYFYWYRQILGQKVEFLVSFYNNEISEKSEIFDDQFSVERPDGSNFTLKIRSTKLEDSAMYFCASSPGTGIYNSPLHFGNGTRLTVT.